The 24 T cell receptor beta chains listed next were all sequenced from one sample in a study of blood T cell repertoires in COVID-19. Method: immunoSEQ multiplex PCR; TCRdb's copy keeps in-frame clones and lacks some. The repertoire has 50,000 or so clones, roughly 83% of them found once; the top ten carry just under 25%. Material for sequencing was peripheral blood. The receptor source for this set is a woman older than 75 with acute or convalescent COVID-19.

This chain joins TRBV10-2 and TRBJ2-2; the D gene is possibly TRBD2 (7 bases). This CDR3 has 17 amino acids. V was cut by 2 bases and J by 6 bases, with 19 bases left in between. CDR1 is WSHSY and CDR2 is SAAADI in the germline V gene. In DNA, the CDR3 is TGCGCCAGCAGTGAGGGACTTCGGGGGGCCGGAGCCGGGGAGCTGTTTTTT. Protein: CASSEGLRGAGAGELFF.

This CDR3 is CASSQGTSNQPQHF. The CDR3 DNA is TGTGCCAGCAGTCAGGGGACTAGCAATCAGCCCCAGCATTTT. This rearrangement joins TRBV6-5 to TRBJ1-5, with D possibly being TRBD1 (6 bases). The germline V and J ends were trimmed by 5 bases and 0 bases, with 8 bases remaining between them. CDR3 length equals 14 residues. From germline, CDR1 is MNHEY and CDR2 SVGAGI.

This chain connects TRBV27 to TRBJ2-1, with 8 bases fitting TRBD2. The CDR3 contains 17 residues. J gave up 0 bases and V 0 bases, and 4 bases lay outside the gene matches. The germline V gene encodes CDR1 MNHEY and CDR2 SMNVEV (reference sequence). The chain's CDR3 is CASSLSRLAGSYNEQFF. The CDR3 DNA follows: TGTGCCAGCAGTTTATCTCGTCTAGCGGGCTCCTACAATGAGCAGTTCTTC.

The chain links TRBV7-3 to TRBJ1-1; 8 bases align to TRBD1. Germline V gene lookup returns CDR1 SGHTA and CDR2 FQGTGA. The CDR3 has 13 amino acids. Losses at the gene ends were 3 bases for V and 7 bases for J; bases not matched to a gene: 4. The CDR3 DNA reads TGTGCCAGCAGCTTGGACAGGGAGGGTGAAGCTTTCTTT. Its translation: CASSLDREGEAFF.

This clone showed up just once. The chain combines TRBV4-2 with TRBJ1-1, with 9 bases fitting TRBD1. This CDR3 contains 14 residues. CDR1 and CDR2 from the germline V gene are LGHNA and YNFKEQ. The V gene end was trimmed by 6 bases and the J gene end by 1 base; junction bases not matched to a gene: 3. CDR3 in amino acids: CASSRQGGNTEAFF. CDR3 nucleotide sequence: TGTGCCAGCAGTCGACAGGGGGGGAACACTGAAGCTTTCTTT.

The V call is TRBV11-2, the J call TRBJ2-1; TRBD2 aligns across 13 bases. Germline V gene lookup returns CDR1 SGHAT and CDR2 FQNNGV. Trimming at V came to 0 bases and at J to 8 bases, leaving 4 bases not matched to a gene. The CDR3 contains 16 residues. CDR3 residues: CASSLDRTSGRYEQFF. In nucleotides, the CDR3 is TGTGCCAGCAGCTTAGATAGGACTAGCGGGAGATATGAGCAGTTCTTC.

The genes are TRBV28 and TRBJ1-1; D is perhaps TRBD1 (5 bases). Trimming pared 7 bases from V and 0 bases from J, leaving 12 bases between. The germline V gene encodes CDR1 MDHEN and CDR2 SYDVKM. This CDR3 is built from 14 residues. The CDR3: CASTQGRMNTEAFF. CDR3 coding DNA: TGTGCCAGCACCCAGGGTCGCATGAACACTGAAGCTTTCTTT.

This sequence joins TRBV5-6 and TRBJ2-7, with D perhaps TRBD2 (6 bases). In germline, CDR1 is SGHDT, CDR2 YYEEEE. This CDR3 is 13 amino acids long. V shed 4 bases and J shed 1 base, with 9 bases lying between them. CDR3 coding DNA: TGTGCCAGCAGCGCCGGGACTTCCTACGAGCAGTACTTC. Translating it yields CASSAGTSYEQYF.

This clone has just one count. The chain recombines TRBV19 with TRBJ2-1; 11 nucleotides match TRBD2. The V gene end was trimmed by 2 bases and the J gene end by 9 bases; junction bases not matched to a gene: 9. The germline CDR1 and CDR2 sequences are LNHDA and SQIVND (reference sequence). CDR3 size: 16 residues. As DNA, the CDR3 is TGTGCCAGTAGTATATTTGGGACTAGCGGACAGGGTGAGCAGTTCTTC. Its protein product is CASSIFGTSGQGEQFF.

This chain joins TRBV18 and TRBJ1-2; 7 bases are shared with TRBD1. Germline V lookup: CDR1 KGHSH, CDR2 LQKENI. The CDR3 runs to 13 residues. Trimming at V came to 2 bases and at J to 8 bases, leaving 5 bases not matched to a gene. CDR3 amino acids: CASSPITGEGYTF. The CDR3 nucleotides read TGTGCCAGCTCACCAATTACAGGGGAAGGCTACACCTTC.

V and J are TRBV28 and TRBJ2-1, with 7 bases that match TRBD1. From germline, CDR1 is MDHEN and CDR2 SYDVKM. The ends lost 5 bases at V and 5 bases at J; junction bases unmatched: 12. The CDR3 runs 16 residues. In DNA, the CDR3 is TGTGCCAGCAGTCCTATTGACAGGGCCCAGGACAATGAGCAGTTCTTC. This codes for CASSPIDRAQDNEQFF.

V gene TRBV3-1 (or the pseudogene TRBV3-2) combines with J gene TRBJ2-5; 11 bases agree with TRBD2. The CDR3 is 15 amino acids. Germline V CDR1 and CDR2: LGHDT, YNNKEL (reference sequence). With V trimmed by 0 bases and J by 5 bases, 2 bases remained unmatched. CDR3 loop: CASSQEPSGGETQYF. The CDR3 bases are TGTGCCAGCAGCCAAGAGCCTAGCGGGGGGGAGACCCAGTACTTC.

V gene TRBV4-2 combines with J gene TRBJ1-2; 7 nucleotides agree with TRBD1. The J segment lost 5 bases and the V segment lost 3 bases, leaving 9 bases of the junction unmatched. Germline-derived CDR1 and CDR2 are LGHNA and YNFKEQ. The CDR3 is 15 residues long. CDR3 nucleotide sequence: TGTGCCAGCAGCCAGGGTGGGACAGCCGATTATGGCTACACCTTC. This gives the protein CASSQGGTADYGYTF.

CDR3 in amino acids: CASSTVDSYEQFF. The CDR3, as DNA: TGCGCCAGCAGCACGGTGGACAGCTATGAGCAGTTCTTC. The V gene is TRBV5-1, the J gene TRBJ2-1; possible D gene TRBD1, 6 bases. This CDR3 has 13 residues. Trimming removed 4 bases at V and 8 bases at J, with 13 bases between. CDR1 is SGHRS, CDR2 YFSETQ, per germline.

The chain couples TRBV7-2 to TRBJ2-1, with no clear D. The CDR3 consists of 15 residues. Germline lookup yields CDR1 SGHTA and CDR2 FQGNSA. V shed 0 bases and J shed 0 bases, with 6 bases lying between them. The CDR3, as DNA: TGTGCCAGCAGCTTAGCTAGCAGCTCCTACAATGAGCAGTTCTTC. This sequence encodes CASSLASSSYNEQFF.

This chain joins TRBV29-1 and TRBJ1-2, with 7 bases that match TRBD1. This CDR3 comprises 14 residues. The V gene's germline CDR1 is SQVTM and CDR2 ANQGSEA. The junction had 9 bases not matched to a gene; V was cut back by 4 bases and J by 4 bases. DNA for the CDR3: TGCAGCGTTGGTAGACAGGGTGGTTCCTATGGCTACACCTTC. Encoded protein: CSVGRQGGSYGYTF.

The rearrangement links TRBV29-1 to TRBJ1-4, with D possibly matching TRBD1 (5 bases). CDR3 length: 13 residues. With 5 bases removed from V and 10 bases from J, the gap between germline ends came to 17 bases. Looked up from germline, CDR1 is SQVTM and CDR2 is ANQGSEA. The CDR3: CSVRQGAYGKLFF. The CDR3 region has the DNA TGCAGCGTTCGCCAAGGGGCCTACGGAAAACTGTTTTTT.

The chain combines TRBV28 with TRBJ2-1, with 13 bases fitting TRBD2. CDR3 length: 15 residues. Trimming removed 9 bases from V and 9 bases from J; junction bases left unmatched: 11. Germline CDR1 is MDHEN and CDR2 is SYDVKM. The CDR3: CASFPTSGGAFEQFF. CDR3 bases: TGTGCCAGTTTCCCTACTAGCGGGGGGGCTTTTGAGCAGTTCTTC.

This clone was picked up one time. The chain carries TRBV11-3 and TRBJ1-6; possible D gene TRBD1, 6 bases. Trimming stripped 5 bases from V and 10 bases from J, with 15 bases between. Germline V gives CDR1 SGHNT, CDR2 YENEEA. The CDR3 is made up of 14 amino acids. CDR3: CASSPAGGSSPLHF. The CDR3 nucleotides read TGTGCCAGCAGCCCGGCTGGGGGCAGCTCACCCCTCCACTTT.

This clone was observed a single time. The V gene is TRBV6-5, the J gene TRBJ2-3; TRBD2 matches 8 bases. The trim removed 0 bases at V and 6 bases at J, leaving 8 bases unmatched. Germline V gene lookup returns CDR1 MNHEY and CDR2 SVGAGI. The CDR3 is 16 residues long. CDR3 coding DNA: TGTGCCAGCAGTTACTCGCGCGGGGGGCTGCGGGATACGCAGTATTTT. This gives the protein CASSYSRGGLRDTQYF.

This sequence joins TRBV30 and TRBJ1-5; D call uncertain. The ends were cut back, 3 bases at V and 10 bases at J, with 16 bases in the middle. Per germline, CDR1 GTSNPN and CDR2 SVGIG (reference sequence). This CDR3 has 13 amino acids. As DNA, the CDR3 is TGTGCCTGGAGAAAGGCCGACGGGTCTCCCCAGCATTTT. It codes for CAWRKADGSPQHF. Full variable domain (remainder filled in from reference TRBV30 and TRBJ1-5): SQTIHQWPATLVQPVGSPLSLECTVEGTSNPNLYWYRQAAGRGLQLLFYSVGIGQISSEVPQNLSASRPQDRQFILSSKKLLLSDSGFYLCAWRKADGSPQHFGDGTRLSIL.

The table lists this clone with a count of one. The chain recombines TRBV9 with TRBJ1-5; 10 bases are shared with TRBD1. Germline lookup yields CDR1 SGDLS and CDR2 YYNGEE. The CDR3 is 15 residues long. V was clipped by 3 bases and J by 6 bases; unmatched bases: 6. CDR3 DNA sequence: TGTGCCAGCAGCGAGGATGACAGGGGGCCTCAGCCCCAGCATTTT. As protein: CASSEDDRGPQPQHF.

The chain is built from TRBV5-1 and TRBJ1-4; the D gene is possibly TRBD1 (6 bases). The germline V gene has CDR1 SGHRS and CDR2 YFSETQ. CDR3 length: 15 amino acids. Trimming took off 3 bases at V and 4 bases at J, with 13 bases between the two ends. The CDR3 spells CASSWWTADNEKLFF. The CDR3 DNA is TGCGCCAGCAGCTGGTGGACAGCCGATAATGAAAAACTGTTTTTT. The full variable domain, with the rest looked up from reference TRBV5-1 and TRBJ1-4, is KAGVTQTPRYLIKTRGQQVTLSCSPISGHRSVSWYQQTPGQGLQFLFEYFSETQRNKGNFPGRFSGRQFSNSRSEMNVSTLELGDSALYLCASSWWTADNEKLFFGSGTQLSVL.

The chain uses TRBV9 and TRBJ1-3; no definite D call. This CDR3 is built from 15 residues. The ends were cut back, 4 bases at V and 0 bases at J, with 11 bases in the middle. Per the germline V gene, CDR1 is SGDLS and CDR2 is YYNGEE. The CDR3 is CASSLEGVSGNTIYF. The CDR3 DNA follows: TGTGCCAGCAGCTTAGAAGGAGTCTCTGGAAACACCATATATTTT.